A single sample is the source of the 3 T cell receptor beta chains below, sequenced in a study of CD8 T cell repertoires and HIV-1 epitope variants. TCRdb keeps only in-frame clones here, not all; method: immunoSEQ multiplex PCR. Seen here are about 95,000 clones, 74% observed once, and the top ten hold 20% to 30%. Input material: uncultured baseline CD8+ T cells from peripheral blood mononuclear cells (PBMCs). These receptors all come from a male donor with HIV.

The rearrangement joins TRBV7-9 to TRBJ2-6, with D uncertain. V was shortened by 5 bases and J by 0 bases, with 8 bases between the two germline ends. The germline gives CDR1 SEHNR, CDR2 FQNEAQ (reference sequence). CDR3 size: 15 residues. The CDR3 DNA follows: TGTGCCAGCAGCACCGGAAACTCTGGGGCCAACGTCCTGACTTTC. This translates into CASSTGNSGANVLTF.

The table lists this clone with a count of one. The chain combines TRBV5-4 with TRBJ2-5; maybe TRBD1 (6 bases). Deletions cut 4 bases from V and 12 bases from J, with 16 bases between. The CDR3 spans 12 residues. Germline V gene lookup returns CDR1 SGHNT and CDR2 YYREEE (reference sequence). The CDR3 protein is CASSIPGTIEYF. DNA of the CDR3: TGTGCCAGCAGCATTCCCGGGACAATAGAGTACTTC.

This clone has more than one count but fewer than ten. The chain is built from TRBV28 and TRBJ2-5; 7 bases line up with TRBD2. The V gene end was trimmed by 7 bases and the J gene end by 1 base; junction bases not matched to a gene: 6. CDR3 length: 14 amino acids. The germline V gene encodes CDR1 MDHEN and CDR2 SYDVKM. The CDR3 DNA sequence: TGTGCCAGCACCCCGGGGGGTTTCCAAGAGACCCAGTACTTC. Its protein is CASTPGGFQETQYF.